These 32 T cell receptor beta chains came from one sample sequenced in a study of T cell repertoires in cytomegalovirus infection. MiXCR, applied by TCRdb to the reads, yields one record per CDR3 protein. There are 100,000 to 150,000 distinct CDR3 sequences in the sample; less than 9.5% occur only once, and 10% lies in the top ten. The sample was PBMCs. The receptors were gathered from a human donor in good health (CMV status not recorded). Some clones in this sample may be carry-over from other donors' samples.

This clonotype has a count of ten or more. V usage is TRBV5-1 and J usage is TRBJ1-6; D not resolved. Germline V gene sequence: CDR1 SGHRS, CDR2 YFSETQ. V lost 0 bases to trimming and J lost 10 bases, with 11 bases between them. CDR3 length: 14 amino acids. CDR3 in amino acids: CASSLGQRESPLHF. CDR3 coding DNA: TGCGCCAGCAGCTTGGGTCAGCGGGAGTCACCCCTCCACTTT.

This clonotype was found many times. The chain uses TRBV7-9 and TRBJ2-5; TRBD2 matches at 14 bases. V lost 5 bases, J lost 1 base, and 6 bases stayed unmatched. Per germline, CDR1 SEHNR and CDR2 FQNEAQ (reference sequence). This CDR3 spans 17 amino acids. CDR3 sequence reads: CASSQGLAGDRQETQYF. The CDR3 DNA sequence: TGTGCCAGCAGCCAGGGACTAGCGGGGGACCGCCAAGAGACCCAGTACTTC.

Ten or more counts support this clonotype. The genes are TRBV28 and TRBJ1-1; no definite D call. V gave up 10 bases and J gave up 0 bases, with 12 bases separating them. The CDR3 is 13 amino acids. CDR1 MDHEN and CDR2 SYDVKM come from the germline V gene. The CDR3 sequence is CATSSGMNTEAFF. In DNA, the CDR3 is TGTGCCACCTCAAGCGGAATGAACACTGAAGCTTTCTTT.

DNA of the CDR3: TGTGCCAGCAGCCTCTTCGGGGGGGCTGATGAAGCTTTCTTT. Translated, it gives CASSLFGGADEAFF. J is TRBJ1-1 and V is TRBV3-1, with a weak D call TRBD1 (6 bases). The CDR3 is 14 residues long. Trimming took off 4 bases at V and 7 bases at J, with 16 bases between the two ends. CDR1 is LGHDT and CDR2 is YNNKEL in the germline V gene (reference sequence).

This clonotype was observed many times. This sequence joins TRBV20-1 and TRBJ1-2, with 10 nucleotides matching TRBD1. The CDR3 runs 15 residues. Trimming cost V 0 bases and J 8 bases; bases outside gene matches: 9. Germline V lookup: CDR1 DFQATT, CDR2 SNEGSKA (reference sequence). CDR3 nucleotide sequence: TGCAGTGCTAGAGATTTGATCGGGACAGGGGAAGGCTACACCTTC. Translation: CSARDLIGTGEGYTF.

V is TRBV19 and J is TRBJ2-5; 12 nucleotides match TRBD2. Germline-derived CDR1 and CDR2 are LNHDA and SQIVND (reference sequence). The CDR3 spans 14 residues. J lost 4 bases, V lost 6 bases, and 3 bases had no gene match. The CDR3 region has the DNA TGTGCCAGTAGCATACTAGCGGGGGGAGAGACCCAGTACTTC. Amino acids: CASSILAGGETQYF.

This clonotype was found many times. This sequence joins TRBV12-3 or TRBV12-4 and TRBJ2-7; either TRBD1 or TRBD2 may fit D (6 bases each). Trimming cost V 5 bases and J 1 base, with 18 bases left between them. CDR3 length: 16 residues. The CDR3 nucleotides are TGTGCCAGCAGTCTAGGGGGGCAGGCTGGATCCTACGAGCAGTACTTC. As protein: CASSLGGQAGSYEQYF.

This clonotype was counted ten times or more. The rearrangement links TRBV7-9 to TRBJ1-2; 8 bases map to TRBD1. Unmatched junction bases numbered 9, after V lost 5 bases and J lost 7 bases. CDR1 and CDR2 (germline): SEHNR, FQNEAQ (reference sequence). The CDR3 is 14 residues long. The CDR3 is CASSRDRGAVGYTF. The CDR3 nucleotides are TGTGCCAGCAGCAGAGACAGGGGAGCGGTTGGCTACACCTTC. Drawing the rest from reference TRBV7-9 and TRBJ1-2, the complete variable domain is DTGVSQNPRHKITKRGQNVTFRCDPISEHNRLYWYRQTLGQGPEFLTYFQNEAQLEKSRLLSDRFSAERPKGSFSTLEIQRTEQGDSAMYLCASSRDRGAVGYTFGSGTRLTVV.

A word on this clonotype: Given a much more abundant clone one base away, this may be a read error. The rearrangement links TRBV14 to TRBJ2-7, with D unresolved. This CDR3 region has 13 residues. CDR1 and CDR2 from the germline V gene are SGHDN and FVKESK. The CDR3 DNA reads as TGTGCCAGCAGCCAAGACTACGGTTACGAGCATTACTTC. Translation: CASSQDYGYEHYF.

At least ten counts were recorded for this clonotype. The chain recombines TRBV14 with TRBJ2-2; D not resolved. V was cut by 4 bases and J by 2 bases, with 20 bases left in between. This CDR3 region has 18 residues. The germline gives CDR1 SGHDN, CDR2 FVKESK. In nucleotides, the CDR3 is TGTGCCAGCAGCCTCGTCCCAGGCCACCTCGCCAACACCGGGGAGCTGTTTTTT. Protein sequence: CASSLVPGHLANTGELFF.

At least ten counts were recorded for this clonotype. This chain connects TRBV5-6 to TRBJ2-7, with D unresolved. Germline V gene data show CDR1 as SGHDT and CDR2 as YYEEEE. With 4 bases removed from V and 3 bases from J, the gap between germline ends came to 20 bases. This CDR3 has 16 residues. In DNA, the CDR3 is TGTGCCAGCAGCAAACGGAAGGACCGGTTCTACTACGAGCAGTACTTC. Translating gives CASSKRKDRFYYEQYF.

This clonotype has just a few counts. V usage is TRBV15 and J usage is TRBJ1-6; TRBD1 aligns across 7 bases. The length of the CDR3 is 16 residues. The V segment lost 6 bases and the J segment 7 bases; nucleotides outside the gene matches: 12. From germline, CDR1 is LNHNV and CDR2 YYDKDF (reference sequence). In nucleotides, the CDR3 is TGTGCCACCAGTTCGAAGACAGGGAGCTTAAATTCACCCCTCCACTTT. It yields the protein CATSSKTGSLNSPLHF.

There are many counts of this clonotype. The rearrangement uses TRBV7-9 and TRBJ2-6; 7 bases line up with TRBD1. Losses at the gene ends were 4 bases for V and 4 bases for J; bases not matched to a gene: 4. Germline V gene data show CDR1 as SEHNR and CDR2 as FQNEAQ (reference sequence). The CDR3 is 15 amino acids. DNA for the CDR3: TGTGCCAGCAGCTCGACAGGGCTGGGGGCCAACGTCCTGACTTTC. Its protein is CASSSTGLGANVLTF. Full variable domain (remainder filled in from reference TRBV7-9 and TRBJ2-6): DTGVSQNPRHKITKRGQNVTFRCDPISEHNRLYWYRQTLGQGPEFLTYFQNEAQLEKSRLLSDRFSAERPKGSFSTLEIQRTEQGDSAMYLCASSSTGLGANVLTFGAGSRLTVL.

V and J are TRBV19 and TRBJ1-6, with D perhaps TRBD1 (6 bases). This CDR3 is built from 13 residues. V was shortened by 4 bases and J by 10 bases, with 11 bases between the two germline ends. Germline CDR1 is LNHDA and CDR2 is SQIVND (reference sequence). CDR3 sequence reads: CASSNREKSPLHF. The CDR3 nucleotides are TGTGCCAGTAGTAACAGGGAGAAATCACCCCTCCACTTT.

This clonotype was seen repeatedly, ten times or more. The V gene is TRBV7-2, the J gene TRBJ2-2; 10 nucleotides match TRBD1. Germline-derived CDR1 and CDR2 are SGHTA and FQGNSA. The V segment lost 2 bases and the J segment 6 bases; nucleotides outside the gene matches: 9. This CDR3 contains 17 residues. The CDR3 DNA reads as TGTGCCAGCAGCTTATATGCCCCGACAGGGGGCTCCGGGGAGCTGTTTTTT. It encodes CASSLYAPTGGSGELFF.

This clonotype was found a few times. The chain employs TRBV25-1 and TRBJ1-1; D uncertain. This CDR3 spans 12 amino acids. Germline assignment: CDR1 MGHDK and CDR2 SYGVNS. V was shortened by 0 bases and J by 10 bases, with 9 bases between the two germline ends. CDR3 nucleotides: TGTGCCAGCAGTGAATATGGGGTGTCAGCTTTCTTT. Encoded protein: CASSEYGVSAFF.

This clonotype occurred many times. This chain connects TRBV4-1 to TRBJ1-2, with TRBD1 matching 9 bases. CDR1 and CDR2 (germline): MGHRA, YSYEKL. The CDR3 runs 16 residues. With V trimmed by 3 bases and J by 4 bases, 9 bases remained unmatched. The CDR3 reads CASSQGAGTGSYGYTF. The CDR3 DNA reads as TGCGCCAGCAGCCAGGGGGCCGGGACAGGGAGCTATGGCTACACCTTC.

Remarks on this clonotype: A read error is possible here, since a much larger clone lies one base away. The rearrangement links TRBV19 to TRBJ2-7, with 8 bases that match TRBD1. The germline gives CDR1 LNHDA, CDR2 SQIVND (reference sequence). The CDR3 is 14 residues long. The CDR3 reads CTSSLGTGLYEQYF. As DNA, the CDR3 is TGTACCAGTAGCCTTGGGACAGGTCTTTACGAGCAGTACTTC.

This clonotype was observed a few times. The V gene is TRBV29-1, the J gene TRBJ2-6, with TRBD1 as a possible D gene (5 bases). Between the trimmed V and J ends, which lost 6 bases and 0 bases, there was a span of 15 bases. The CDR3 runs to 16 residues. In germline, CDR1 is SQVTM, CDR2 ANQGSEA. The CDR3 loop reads CSVKVSGISGANVLTF. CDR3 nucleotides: TGCAGCGTCAAGGTGTCAGGGATCTCTGGGGCCAACGTCCTGACTTTC.

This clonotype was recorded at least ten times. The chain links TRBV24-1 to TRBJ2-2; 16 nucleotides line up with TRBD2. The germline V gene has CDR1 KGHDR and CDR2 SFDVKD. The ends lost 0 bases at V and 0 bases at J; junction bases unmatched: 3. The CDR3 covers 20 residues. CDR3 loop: CATSDLPGTSGGANTGELFF. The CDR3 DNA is TGTGCCACCAGTGATTTGCCTGGGACTAGCGGGGGGGCGAACACCGGGGAGCTGTTTTTT.

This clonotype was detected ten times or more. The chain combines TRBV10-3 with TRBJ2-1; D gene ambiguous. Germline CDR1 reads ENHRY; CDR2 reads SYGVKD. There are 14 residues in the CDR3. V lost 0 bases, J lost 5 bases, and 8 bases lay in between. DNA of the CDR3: TGTGCCATCAGTGAGTCATGGACCGACAATGAGCAGTTCTTC. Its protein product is CAISESWTDNEQFF.

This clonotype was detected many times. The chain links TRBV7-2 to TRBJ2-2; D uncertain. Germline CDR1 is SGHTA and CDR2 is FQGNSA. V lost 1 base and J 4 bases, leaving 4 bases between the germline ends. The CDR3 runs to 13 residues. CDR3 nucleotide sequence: TGTGCCAGCAGCTTAGACCCCACCGGGGAGCTGTTTTTT. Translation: CASSLDPTGELFF.

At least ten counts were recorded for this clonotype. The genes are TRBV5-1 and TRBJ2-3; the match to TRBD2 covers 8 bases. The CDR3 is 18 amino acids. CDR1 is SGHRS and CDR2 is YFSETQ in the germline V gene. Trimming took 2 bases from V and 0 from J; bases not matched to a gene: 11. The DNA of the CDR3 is TGCGCCAGCAGCTTTATCGGGGCGGGGGGCCGGAGCACAGATACGCAGTATTTT. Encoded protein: CASSFIGAGGRSTDTQYF.

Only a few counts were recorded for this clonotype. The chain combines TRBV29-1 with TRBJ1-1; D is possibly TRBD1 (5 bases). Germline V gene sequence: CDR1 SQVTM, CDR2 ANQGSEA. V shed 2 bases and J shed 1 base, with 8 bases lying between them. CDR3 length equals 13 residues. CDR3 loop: CSVERRANTEAFF. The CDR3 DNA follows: TGCAGCGTTGAACGCAGGGCGAACACTGAAGCTTTCTTT.

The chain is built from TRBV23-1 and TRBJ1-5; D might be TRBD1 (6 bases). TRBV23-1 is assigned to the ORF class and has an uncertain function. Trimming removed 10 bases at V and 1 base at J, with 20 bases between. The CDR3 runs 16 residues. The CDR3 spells CATLPLTGSSNQPQHF. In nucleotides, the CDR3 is TGCGCCACCCTCCCACTAACAGGGTCGAGCAATCAGCCCCAGCATTTT.

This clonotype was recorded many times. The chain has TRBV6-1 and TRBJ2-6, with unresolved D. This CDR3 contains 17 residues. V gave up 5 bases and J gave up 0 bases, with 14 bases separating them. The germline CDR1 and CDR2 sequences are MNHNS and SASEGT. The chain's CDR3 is CASSLERVTSGANVLTF. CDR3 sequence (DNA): TGTGCCAGCAGTCTTGAGAGAGTAACCTCTGGGGCCAACGTCCTGACTTTC.

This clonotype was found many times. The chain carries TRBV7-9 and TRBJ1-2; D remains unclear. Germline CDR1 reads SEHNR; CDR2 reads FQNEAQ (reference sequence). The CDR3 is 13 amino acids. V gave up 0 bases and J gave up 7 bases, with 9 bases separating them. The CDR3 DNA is TGTGCCAGCAGCTTAGCGCTGGGTGGTGGCTACACCTTC. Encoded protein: CASSLALGGGYTF.

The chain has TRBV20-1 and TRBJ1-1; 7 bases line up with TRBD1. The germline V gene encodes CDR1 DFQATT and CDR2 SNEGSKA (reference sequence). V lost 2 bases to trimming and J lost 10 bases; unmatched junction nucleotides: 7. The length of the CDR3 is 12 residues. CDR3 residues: CSARTTGVVAFF. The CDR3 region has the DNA TGCAGTGCTAGAACCACAGGGGTGGTAGCTTTCTTT.

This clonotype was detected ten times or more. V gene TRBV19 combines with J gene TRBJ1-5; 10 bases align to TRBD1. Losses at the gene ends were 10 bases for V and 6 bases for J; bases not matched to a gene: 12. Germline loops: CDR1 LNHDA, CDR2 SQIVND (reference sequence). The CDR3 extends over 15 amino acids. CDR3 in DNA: TGTGCCACTGGGACAGGGGTGGCCCGGGGTCAGCCCCAGCATTTT. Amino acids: CATGTGVARGQPQHF. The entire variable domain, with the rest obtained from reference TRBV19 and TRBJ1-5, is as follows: DGGITQSPKYLFRKEGQNVTLSCEQNLNHDAMYWYRQDPGQGLRLIYYSQIVNDFQKGDIAEGYSVSREKKESFPLTVTSAQKNPTAFYLCATGTGVARGQPQHFGDGTRLSIL.

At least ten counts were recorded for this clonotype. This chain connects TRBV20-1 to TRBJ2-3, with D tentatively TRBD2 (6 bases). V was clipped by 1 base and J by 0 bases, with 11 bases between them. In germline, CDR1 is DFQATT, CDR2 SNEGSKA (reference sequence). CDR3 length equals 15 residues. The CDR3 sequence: CSARGAGTSTDTQYF. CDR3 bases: TGCAGTGCTAGAGGGGCAGGGACTAGCACAGATACGCAGTATTTT.

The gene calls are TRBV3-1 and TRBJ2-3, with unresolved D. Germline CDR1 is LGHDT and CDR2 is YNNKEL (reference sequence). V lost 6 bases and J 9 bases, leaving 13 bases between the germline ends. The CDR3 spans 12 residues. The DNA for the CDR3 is TGTGCCAGCAGAGAATCATACGGAACGCAGTATTTT. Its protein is CASRESYGTQYF.

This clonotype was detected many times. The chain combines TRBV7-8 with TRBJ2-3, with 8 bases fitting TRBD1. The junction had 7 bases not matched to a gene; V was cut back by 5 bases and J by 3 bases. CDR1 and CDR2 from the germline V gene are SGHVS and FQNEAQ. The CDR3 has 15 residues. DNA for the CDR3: TGTGCCAGCAGCGGGGCAGGGGGCTGGACAGATACGCAGTATTTT. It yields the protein CASSGAGGWTDTQYF.